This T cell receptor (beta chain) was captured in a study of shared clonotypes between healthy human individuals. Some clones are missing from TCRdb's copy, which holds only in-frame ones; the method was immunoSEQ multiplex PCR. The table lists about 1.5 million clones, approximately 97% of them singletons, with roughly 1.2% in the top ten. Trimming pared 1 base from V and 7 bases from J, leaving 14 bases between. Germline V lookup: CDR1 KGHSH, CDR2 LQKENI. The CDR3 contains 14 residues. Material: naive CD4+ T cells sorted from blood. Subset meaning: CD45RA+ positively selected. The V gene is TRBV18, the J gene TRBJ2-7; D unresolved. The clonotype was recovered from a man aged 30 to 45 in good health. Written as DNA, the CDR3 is TGTGCCAGCTCACCACGAGCAATGACCGGTGAGCAGTACTTC. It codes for CASSPRAMTGEQYF.